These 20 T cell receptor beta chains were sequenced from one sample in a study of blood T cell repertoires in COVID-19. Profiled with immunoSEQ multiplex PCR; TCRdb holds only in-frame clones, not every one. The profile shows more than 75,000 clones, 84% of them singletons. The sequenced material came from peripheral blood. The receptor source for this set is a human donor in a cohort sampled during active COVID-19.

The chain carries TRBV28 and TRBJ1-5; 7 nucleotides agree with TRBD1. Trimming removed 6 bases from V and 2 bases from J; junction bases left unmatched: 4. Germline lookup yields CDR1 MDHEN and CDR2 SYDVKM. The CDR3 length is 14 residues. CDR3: CASSPRGGNQPQHF. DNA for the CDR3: TGTGCCAGCAGCCCCAGGGGGGGCAATCAGCCCCAGCATTTT.

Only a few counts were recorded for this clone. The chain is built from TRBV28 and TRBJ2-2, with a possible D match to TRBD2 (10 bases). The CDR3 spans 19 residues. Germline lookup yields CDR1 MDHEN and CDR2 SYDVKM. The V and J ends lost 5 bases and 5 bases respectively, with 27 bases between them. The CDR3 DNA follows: TGTGCCAGCAGTCCCGGGACAGGGAAGCGGGAGGGGAAGACCGGGGAGCTGTTTTTT. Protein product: CASSPGTGKREGKTGELFF. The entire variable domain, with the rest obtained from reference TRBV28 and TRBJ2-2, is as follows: DVKVTQSSRYLVKRTGEKVFLECVQDMDHENMFWYRQDPGLGLRLIYFSYDVKMKEKGDIPEGYSVSREKKERFSLILESASTNQTSMYLCASSPGTGKREGKTGELFFGEGSRLTVL.

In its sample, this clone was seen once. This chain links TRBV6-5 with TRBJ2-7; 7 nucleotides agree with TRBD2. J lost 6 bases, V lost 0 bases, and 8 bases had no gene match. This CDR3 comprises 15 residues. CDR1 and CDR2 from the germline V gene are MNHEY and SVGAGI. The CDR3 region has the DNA TGTGCCAGCAGTTACTCCTGGCGGGAGACGGCCGAGCAGTACTTC. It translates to CASSYSWRETAEQYF.

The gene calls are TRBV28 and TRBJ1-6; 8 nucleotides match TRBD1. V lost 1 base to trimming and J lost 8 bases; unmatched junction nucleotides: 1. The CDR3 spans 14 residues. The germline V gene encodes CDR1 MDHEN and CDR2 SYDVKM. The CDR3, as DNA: TGTGCCAGCAGTTTATCAGGGGGCTATTCACCCCTCCACTTT. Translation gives CASSLSGGYSPLHF.

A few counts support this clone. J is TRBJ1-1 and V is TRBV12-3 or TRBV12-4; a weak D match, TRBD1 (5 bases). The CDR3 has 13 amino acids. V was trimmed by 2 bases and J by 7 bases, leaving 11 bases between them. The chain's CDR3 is CASSLWRDGEAFF. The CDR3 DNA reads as TGTGCCAGCAGTTTATGGAGGGACGGTGAAGCTTTCTTT.

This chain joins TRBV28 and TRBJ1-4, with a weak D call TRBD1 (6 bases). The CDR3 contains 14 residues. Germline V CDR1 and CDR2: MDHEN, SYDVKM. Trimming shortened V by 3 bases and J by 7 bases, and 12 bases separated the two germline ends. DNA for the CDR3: TGTGCCAGCAGTTTGAGCGGGGGCGGTGAAAAACTGTTTTTT. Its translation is CASSLSGGGEKLFF.

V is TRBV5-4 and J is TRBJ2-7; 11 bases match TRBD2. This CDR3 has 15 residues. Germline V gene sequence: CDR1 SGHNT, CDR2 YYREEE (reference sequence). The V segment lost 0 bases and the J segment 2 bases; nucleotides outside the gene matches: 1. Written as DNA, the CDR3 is TGTGCCAGCAGCTTGGATAGCGGGGGGGCCTACGAGCAGTACTTC. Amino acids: CASSLDSGGAYEQYF.

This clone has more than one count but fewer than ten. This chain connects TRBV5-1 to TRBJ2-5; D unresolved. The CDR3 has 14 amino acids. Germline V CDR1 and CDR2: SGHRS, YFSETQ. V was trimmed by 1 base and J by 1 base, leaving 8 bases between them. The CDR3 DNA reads TGCGCCAGCAGCTTGCAGGCCCTCCAAGAGACCCAGTACTTC. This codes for CASSLQALQETQYF.

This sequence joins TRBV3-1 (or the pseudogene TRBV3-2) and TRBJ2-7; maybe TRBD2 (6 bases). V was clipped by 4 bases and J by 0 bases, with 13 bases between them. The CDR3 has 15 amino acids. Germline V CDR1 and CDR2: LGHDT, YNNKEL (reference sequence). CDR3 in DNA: TGTGCCAGCAGCCGCCCGGTCGGGGGCTCCTACGAGCAGTACTTC. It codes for CASSRPVGGSYEQYF.

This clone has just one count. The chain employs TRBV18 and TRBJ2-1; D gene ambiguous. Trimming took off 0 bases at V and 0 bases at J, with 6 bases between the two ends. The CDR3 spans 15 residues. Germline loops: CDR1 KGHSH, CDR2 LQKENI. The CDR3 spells CASSPPSVSYNEQFF. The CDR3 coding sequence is TGTGCCAGCTCACCACCGTCCGTCTCCTACAATGAGCAGTTCTTC. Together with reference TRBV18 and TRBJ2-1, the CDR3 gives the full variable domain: NAGVMQNPRHLVRRRGQEARLRCSPMKGHSHVYWYRQLPEEGLKFMVYLQKENIIDESGMPKERFSAEFPKEGPSILRIQQVVRGDSAAYFCASSPPSVSYNEQFFGPGTRLTVL.

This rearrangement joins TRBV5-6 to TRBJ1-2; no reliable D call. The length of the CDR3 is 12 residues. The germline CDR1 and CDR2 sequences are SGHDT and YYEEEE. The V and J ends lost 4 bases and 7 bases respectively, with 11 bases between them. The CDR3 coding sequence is TGTGCCAGCAGCCCGTCCGCGGGTGGCTACACCTTC. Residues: CASSPSAGGYTF.

The CDR3 protein is CASSFDRFGTGELFF. The CDR3 DNA is TGTGCCAGCAGCTTTGACAGGTTTGGCACCGGGGAGCTGTTTTTT. V is TRBV11-3 and J is TRBJ2-2; D possibly corresponds to TRBD1 (6 bases). The V gene's germline CDR1 is SGHNT and CDR2 YENEEA. The V end lost 3 bases, the J end lost 4 bases, and 12 bases lay between the germline ends. The CDR3 consists of 15 residues.

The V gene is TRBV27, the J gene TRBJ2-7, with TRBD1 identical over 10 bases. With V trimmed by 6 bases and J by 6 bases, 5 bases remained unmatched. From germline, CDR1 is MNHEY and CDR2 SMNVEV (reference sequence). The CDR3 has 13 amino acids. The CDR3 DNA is TGTGCCAGCAGACGGGACAGGGGATCCGAGCAGTACTTC. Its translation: CASRRDRGSEQYF.

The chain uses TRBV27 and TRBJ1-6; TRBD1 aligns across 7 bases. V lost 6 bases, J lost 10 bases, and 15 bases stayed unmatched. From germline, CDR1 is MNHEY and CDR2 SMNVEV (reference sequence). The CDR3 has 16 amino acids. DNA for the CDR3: TGTGCCAGCAGGTATGGGAGGACAGGAGATGGGTCACCCCTCCACTTT. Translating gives CASRYGRTGDGSPLHF.

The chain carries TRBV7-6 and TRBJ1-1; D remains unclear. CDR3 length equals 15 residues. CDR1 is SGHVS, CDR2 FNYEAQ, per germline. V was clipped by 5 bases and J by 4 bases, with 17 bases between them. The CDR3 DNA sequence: TGTGCCAGCAGCGTTATCTTGTCCGGAGGCACTGAAGCTTTCTTT. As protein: CASSVILSGGTEAFF.

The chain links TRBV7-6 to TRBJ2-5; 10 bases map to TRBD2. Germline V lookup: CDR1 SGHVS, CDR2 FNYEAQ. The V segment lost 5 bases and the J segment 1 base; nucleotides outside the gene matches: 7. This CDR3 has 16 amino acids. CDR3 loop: CASSPRTSGAQETQYF. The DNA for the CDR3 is TGTGCCAGCAGCCCACGGACTAGCGGAGCCCAAGAGACCCAGTACTTC. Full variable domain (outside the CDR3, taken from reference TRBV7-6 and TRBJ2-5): GAGVSQSPRYKVTKRGQDVALRCDPISGHVSLYWYRQALGQGPEFLTYFNYEAQQDKSGLPNDRFSAERPEGSISTLTIQRTEQRDSAMYRCASSPRTSGAQETQYFGPGTRLLVL.

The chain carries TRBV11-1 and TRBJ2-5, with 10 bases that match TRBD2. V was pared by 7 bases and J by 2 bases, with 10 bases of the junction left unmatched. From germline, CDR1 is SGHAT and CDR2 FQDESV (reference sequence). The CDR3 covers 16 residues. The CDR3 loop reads CASTRGVAGGQETQYF. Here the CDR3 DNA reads TGTGCCAGCACCCGAGGGGTAGCGGGAGGTCAAGAGACCCAGTACTTC.

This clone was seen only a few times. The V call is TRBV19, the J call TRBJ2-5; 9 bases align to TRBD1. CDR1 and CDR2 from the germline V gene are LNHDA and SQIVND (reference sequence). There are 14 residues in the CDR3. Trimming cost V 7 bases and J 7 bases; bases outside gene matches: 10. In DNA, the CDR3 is TGTGCCAGTACCCCTAGGACAGGGGTCGGGACCCAGTACTTC. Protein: CASTPRTGVGTQYF.

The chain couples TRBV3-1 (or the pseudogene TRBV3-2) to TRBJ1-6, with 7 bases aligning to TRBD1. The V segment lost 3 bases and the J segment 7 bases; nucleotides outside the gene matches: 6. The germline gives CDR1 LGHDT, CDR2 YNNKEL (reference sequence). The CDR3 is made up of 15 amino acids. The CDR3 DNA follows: TGTGCCAGCAGCCAGCTGGGACAGTCGAATTCACCCCTCCACTTT. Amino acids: CASSQLGQSNSPLHF.

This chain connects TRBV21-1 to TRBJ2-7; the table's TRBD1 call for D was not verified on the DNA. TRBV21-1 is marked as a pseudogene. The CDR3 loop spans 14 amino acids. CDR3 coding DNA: TGTGCCAGCAGCCTTAACAGGGCCTCCTACGAGCAGTACTTC. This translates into CASSLNRASYEQYF.